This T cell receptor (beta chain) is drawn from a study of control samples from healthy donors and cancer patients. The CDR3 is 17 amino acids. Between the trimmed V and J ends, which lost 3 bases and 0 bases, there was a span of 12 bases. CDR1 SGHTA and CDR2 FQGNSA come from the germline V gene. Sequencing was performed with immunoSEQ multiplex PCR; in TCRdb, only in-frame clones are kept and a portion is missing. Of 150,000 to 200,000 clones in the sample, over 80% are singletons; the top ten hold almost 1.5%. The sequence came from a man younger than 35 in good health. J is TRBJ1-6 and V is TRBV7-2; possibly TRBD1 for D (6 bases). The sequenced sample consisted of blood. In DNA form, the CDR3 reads TGTGCCAGCAGCTTTCGGACAGTTAGCTCCTATAATTCACCCCTCCACTTT. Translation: CASSFRTVSSYNSPLHF.